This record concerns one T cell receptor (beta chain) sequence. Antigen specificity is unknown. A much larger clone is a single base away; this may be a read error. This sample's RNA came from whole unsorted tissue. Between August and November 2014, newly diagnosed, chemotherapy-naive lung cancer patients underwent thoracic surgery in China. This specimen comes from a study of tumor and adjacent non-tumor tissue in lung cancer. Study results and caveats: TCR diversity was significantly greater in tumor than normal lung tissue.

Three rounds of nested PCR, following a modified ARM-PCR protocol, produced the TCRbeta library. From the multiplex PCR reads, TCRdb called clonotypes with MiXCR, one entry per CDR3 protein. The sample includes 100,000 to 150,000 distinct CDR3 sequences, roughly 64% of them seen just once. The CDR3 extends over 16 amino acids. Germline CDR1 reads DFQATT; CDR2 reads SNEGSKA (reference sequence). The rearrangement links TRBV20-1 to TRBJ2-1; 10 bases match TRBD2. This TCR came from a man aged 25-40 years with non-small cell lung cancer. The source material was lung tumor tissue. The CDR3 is CSVRDRRLAGVNEQFF. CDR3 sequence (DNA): TGCAGTGTTAGAGATAGGCGGCTAGCGGGAGTCAATGAGCAGTTCTTC.